This T cell receptor beta chain was identified during a study of breast tumors, draining lymph nodes, adjacent tissues. The lymph nodes were axillary draining lymph nodes from breast cancer patients. This clonotype was observed many times. Its matching antigen is unknown. Broader study findings: Tumor TCR diversity was below lymph nodes but above nontumor tissue.

Via MiXCR, TCRdb re-called the multiplex PCR reads, giving one row per CDR3 protein. The sample consists of roughly 100,000 distinct CDR3 sequences, 30% of them appearing once. The CDR3 extends over 15 amino acids. V was pared by 0 bases and J by 2 bases, with 3 bases of the junction left unmatched. Germline loops: CDR1 LGHNA, CDR2 YNFKEQ. This sequence originates from a female donor with breast cancer. Some clones in this sample may be carry-over from other donors' samples. The chain combines TRBV4-2 with TRBJ2-7, with TRBD1 matching over 8 bases. The sequenced sample consisted of axillary lymph node tissue. This chain's CDR3 is CASSQDGQGTYEQYF. The CDR3, as DNA: TGTGCCAGCAGCCAAGACGGACAGGGTACCTACGAGCAGTACTTC.